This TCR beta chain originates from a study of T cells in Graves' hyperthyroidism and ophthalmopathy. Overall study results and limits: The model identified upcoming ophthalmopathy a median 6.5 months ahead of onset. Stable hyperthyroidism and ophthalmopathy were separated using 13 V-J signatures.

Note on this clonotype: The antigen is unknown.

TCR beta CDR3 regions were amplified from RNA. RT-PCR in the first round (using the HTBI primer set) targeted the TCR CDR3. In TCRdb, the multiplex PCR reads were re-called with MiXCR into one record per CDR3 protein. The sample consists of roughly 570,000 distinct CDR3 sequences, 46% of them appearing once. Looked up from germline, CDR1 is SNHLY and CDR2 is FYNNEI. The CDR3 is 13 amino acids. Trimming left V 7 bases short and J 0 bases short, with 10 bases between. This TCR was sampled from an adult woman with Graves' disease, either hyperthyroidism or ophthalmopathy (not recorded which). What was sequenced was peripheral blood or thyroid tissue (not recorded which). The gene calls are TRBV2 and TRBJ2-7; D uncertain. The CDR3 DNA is TGTGCCAGCAACGCTGGTCACTCCTACGAGCAGTACTTC. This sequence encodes CASNAGHSYEQYF.